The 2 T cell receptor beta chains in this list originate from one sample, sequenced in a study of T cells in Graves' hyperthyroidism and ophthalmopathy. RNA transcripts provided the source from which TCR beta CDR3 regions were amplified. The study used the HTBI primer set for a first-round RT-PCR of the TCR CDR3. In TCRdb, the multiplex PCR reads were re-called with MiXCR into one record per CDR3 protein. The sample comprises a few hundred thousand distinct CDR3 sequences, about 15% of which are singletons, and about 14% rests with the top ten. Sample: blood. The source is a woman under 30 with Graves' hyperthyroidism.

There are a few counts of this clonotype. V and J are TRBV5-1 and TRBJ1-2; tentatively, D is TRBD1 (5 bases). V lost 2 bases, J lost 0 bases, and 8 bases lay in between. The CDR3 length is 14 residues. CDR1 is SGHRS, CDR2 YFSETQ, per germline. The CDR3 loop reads CASSFWTPNYGYTF. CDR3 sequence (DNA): TGCGCCAGCAGCTTTTGGACACCTAACTATGGCTACACCTTC.

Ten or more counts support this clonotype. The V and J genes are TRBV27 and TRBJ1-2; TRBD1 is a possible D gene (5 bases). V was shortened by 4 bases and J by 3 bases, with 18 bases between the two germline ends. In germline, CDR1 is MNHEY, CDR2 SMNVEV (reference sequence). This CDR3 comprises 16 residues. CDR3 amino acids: CASSSSTGKADYGYTF. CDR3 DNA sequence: TGTGCCAGCAGTTCCTCTACAGGTAAAGCCGACTATGGCTACACCTTC.